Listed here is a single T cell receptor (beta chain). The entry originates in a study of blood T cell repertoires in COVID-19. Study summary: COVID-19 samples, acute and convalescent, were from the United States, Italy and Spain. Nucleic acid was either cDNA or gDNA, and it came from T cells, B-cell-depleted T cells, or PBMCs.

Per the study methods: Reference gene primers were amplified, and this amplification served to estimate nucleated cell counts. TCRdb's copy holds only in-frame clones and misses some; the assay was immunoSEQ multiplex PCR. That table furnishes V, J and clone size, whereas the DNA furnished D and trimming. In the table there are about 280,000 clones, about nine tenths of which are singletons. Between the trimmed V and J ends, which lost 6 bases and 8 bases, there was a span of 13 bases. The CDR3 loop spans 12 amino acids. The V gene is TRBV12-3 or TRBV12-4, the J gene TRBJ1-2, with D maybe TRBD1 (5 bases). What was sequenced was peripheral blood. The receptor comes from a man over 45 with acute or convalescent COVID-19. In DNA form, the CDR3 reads TGTGCCAGCAGCGCTCAGGGAGGCGGCTACACCTTC. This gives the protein CASSAQGGGYTF.